A single sample gave rise to the 3 T cell receptor beta chains below, sequenced in a study of T-cell reconstitution after alpha-beta-depleted transplantation in children. It was with unique molecular identifiers that the TCRbeta library was prepared. Using its own MiXCR run on the PCR reads, TCRdb lists one record per CDR3 protein. The data hold some 490,000 distinct CDR3 sequences, with around 12% observed a single time. This specimen was PBMCs from the stem cell graft donor, taken from the stem cell graft. The receptors were sampled from a human donor who donated a stem cell graft to a child with combined immunodeficiency.

This clonotype was counted only a few times. V is TRBV12-3 or TRBV12-4 and J is TRBJ2-2; the match to TRBD1 covers 7 bases. The CDR3 has 14 residues. Trimming at V came to 7 bases and at J to 10 bases, leaving 12 bases not matched to a gene. This CDR3 is CASILTGWGLELFF. The CDR3 region has the DNA TGTGCCAGCATCCTGACAGGGTGGGGATTGGAGCTGTTTTTT.

This clonotype was detected many times. This rearrangement joins TRBV27 to TRBJ2-7; the D is unclear. CDR3 size: 18 residues. V shed 2 bases and J shed 2 bases, with 22 bases lying between them. Germline V gene sequence: CDR1 MNHEY, CDR2 SMNVEV (reference sequence). This chain's CDR3 is CASSLAPLGQARPYEQYF. In DNA form, the CDR3 reads TGTGCCAGCAGTTTAGCCCCTCTTGGTCAGGCTCGGCCCTACGAGCAGTACTTC.

The rearrangement uses TRBV29-1 and TRBJ2-7; 9 bases match TRBD1. Germline V lookup: CDR1 SQVTM, CDR2 ANQGSEA. CDR3 size: 14 residues. The V gene end was trimmed by 6 bases and the J gene end by 3 bases; junction bases not matched to a gene: 9. DNA for the CDR3: TGCAGCGTCGTCGACAGGGGGAAGGACTACGAGCAGTACTTC. This translates into CSVVDRGKDYEQYF.